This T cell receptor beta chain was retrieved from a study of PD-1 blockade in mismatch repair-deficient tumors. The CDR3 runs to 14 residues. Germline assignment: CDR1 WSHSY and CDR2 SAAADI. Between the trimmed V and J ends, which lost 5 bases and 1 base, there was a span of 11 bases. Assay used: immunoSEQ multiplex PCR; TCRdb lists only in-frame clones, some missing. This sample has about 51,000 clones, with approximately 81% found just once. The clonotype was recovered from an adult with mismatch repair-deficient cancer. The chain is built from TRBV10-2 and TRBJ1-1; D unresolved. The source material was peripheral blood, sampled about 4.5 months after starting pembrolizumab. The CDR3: CASSQGNQNTEAFF. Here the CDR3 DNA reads TGCGCCAGCAGTCAAGGGAATCAGAACACTGAAGCTTTCTTT.